The T cell receptor beta chain described here comes from a study of cytomegalovirus exposure and HLA in healthy donors. This clone appeared a single time. This PCR relied on a set of 60 Vbeta primers and 13 Jbeta primers. Some clones are missing from TCRdb's copy, which holds only in-frame ones; the method was immunoSEQ multiplex PCR. The data hold over 150,000 clones, with roughly four fifths observed a single time. Sequencing used PBMCs. This clonotype was sampled from a woman aged 30 to 39 in good health and CMV-seronegative.

The CDR3 coding sequence is TGTGCCAGTAACCCCGGGACATTATATGGCTACACCTTC. Its protein product is CASNPGTLYGYTF. The chain carries TRBV19 and TRBJ1-2, with a possible D match to TRBD1 (6 bases). Trimming left V 7 bases short and J 5 bases short, with 14 bases between. The CDR3 spans 13 residues. CDR1 LNHDA and CDR2 SQIVND come from the germline V gene (reference sequence). The full variable domain, with the rest looked up from reference TRBV19 and TRBJ1-2, is DGGITQSPKYLFRKEGQNVTLSCEQNLNHDAMYWYRQDPGQGLRLIYYSQIVNDFQKGDIAEGYSVSREKKESFPLTVTSAQKNPTAFYLCASNPGTLYGYTFGSGTRLTVV.